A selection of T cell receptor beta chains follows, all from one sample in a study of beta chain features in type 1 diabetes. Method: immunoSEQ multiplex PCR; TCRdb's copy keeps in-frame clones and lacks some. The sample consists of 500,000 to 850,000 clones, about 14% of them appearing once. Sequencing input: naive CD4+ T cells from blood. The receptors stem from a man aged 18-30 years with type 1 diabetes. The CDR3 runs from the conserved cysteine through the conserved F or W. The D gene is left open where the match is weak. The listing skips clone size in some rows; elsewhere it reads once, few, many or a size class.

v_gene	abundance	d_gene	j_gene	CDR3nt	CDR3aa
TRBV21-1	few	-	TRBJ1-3	TGTGCCAGCAGCAAAGCGGAAGCAAGCTCTGGAAACACCATATATTTT	CASSKAEASSGNTIYF
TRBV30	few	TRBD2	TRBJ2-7	TGTGCCTGGAGTAGGACTAGCTTCGATCGCGAGCAGTACTTC	CAWSRTSFDREQYF
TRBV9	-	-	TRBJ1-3	TGTGCCAGCAGCGTAGCTCTCACGCCTGGAAACACCATATATTTT	CASSVALTPGNTIYF
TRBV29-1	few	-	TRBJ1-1	TGCAGCGTTGGTGACAGCAACACTGAAGCTTTCTTT	CSVGDSNTEAFF
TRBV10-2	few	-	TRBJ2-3	TGCGCCAGCAGTGAAGAGGACCCAGATACGCAGTATTTT	CASSEEDPDTQYF
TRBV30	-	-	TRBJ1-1	TGTGCCTGGAGTGTACAATTACGAATGGCTTTCTTT	CAWSVQLRMAFF
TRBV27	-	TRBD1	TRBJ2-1	TGTGCCAGCAGTGCGACCGGGGACAGGGGGTGGTTATGGGGGAATGAGCAGTTCTTC	CASSATGDRGWLWGNEQFF
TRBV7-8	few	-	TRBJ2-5	TGTGCCAGCAGCGCAGGCGGGCGTGAGACCCAGTACTTC	CASSAGGRETQYF
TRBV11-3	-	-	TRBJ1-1	TGTGCCAGCAGCCCTACCCGGGACACTGAAGCTTTCTTT	CASSPTRDTEAFF
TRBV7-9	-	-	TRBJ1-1	TGTGCCAGCAGCTTACGCACACCGGCGAGTGAAGCTTTCTTT	CASSLRTPASEAFF
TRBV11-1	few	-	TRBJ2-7	TGTGCCAGCAGCTTGTCGTACGACAGCAAAGAGCAGTACTTC	CASSLSYDSKEQYF
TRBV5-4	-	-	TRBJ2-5	TGTGCCAGTCACAGGGTGGGAGAGACCCAGTACTTC	CASHRVGETQYF
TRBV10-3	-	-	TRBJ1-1	TGTGCCATCAGTGAGTCGAAGGGATCCTCTAACACTGAAGCTTTCTTT	CAISESKGSSNTEAFF
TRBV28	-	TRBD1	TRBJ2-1	TGTGCCAGCAGTTTGAGGACAGGGGCTTTGGATGAGCAGTTCTTC	CASSLRTGALDEQFF
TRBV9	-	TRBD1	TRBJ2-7	TGTGCCAGCAGCGTAGGGGGGACAGTCCCCTACGAGCAGTACTTC	CASSVGGTVPYEQYF
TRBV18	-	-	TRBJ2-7	TGTGCCAGCTCACCTCCAAGACCCGGGACCCGCTACGAGCAGTACTTC	CASSPPRPGTRYEQYF
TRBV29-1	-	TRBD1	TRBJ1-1	TGCAGCGTTGCAAACAAACAGGGGACCTCTATACTCGCTTTAGCTTTCTTT	CSVANKQGTSILALAFF
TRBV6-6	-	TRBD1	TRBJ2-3	TGTGCCAGCAGTCGGAAGGGACAGGGGGCAACAGATACGCAGTATTTT	CASSRKGQGATDTQYF
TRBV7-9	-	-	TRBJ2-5	TGTGCCAGCAGCTTACGGGGGACCCAGTACTTC	CASSLRGTQYF
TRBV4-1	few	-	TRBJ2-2	TGCGCCAGCAGCCAAGGTCAGGTAACCGGGGAGCTGTTTTTT	CASSQGQVTGELFF
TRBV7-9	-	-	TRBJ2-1	TGTGCCAGCAGCCTTCAGGGTGAGCAGTTCTTC	CASSLQGEQFF
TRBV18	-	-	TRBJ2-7	TGTGCCAGCTCACGGGCCGAATACGAGCAGTACTTC	CASSRAEYEQYF
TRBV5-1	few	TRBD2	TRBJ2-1	TGCGCCAGCAGCTCAACCATGACTAGCGGGCGATACAATGAGCAGTTCTTC	CASSSTMTSGRYNEQFF
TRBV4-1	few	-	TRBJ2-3	TGCGCCAGCAGCCACCCGGTAAGGACCGAAGATACGCAGTATTTT	CASSHPVRTEDTQYF
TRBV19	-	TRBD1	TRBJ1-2	TGTGCCAGTAGCCCAGGGGGCCCTAACTATGGCTACACCTTC	CASSPGGPNYGYTF
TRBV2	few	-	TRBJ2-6	TGTGCCAGCAGCGTAATTCGGACGATGGGCGTCCTGACTTTC	CASSVIRTMGVLTF
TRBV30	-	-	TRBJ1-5	TGTGCCTGGAGAGGAGGCAGGGAGGGTAGCAATCAGCCCCAGCATTTT	CAWRGGREGSNQPQHF
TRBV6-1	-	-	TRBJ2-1	TGTGCCAGCACCTTCGGTAGCGGAGCTTACAATGAGCAGTTCTTC	CASTFGSGAYNEQFF
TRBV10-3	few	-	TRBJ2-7	TGTGCCATCAGTGGTGACATAGGAGAACGAGAGCAGTACTTC	CAISGDIGEREQYF
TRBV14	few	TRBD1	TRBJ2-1	TGTGCCAGCAGCCGCCGGGACAGGGGCGATAGCTCCTACAATGAGCAGTTCTTC	CASSRRDRGDSSYNEQFF
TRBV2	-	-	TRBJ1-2	TGTGCCAGCACCTCCGACGGGTACTATGGCTACACCTTC	CASTSDGYYGYTF
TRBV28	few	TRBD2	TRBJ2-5	TGTGCCAGCAGTTCGGGGACTAGCGGGGGCAGGACCCAGTACTTC	CASSSGTSGGRTQYF
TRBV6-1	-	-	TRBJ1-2	TGTGCTGGAGGAGGCGGCTACACCTTC	CAGGGGYTF
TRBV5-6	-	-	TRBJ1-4	TGTGCCAGCAACTTGGGTCCAACTAATGAAAAACTGTTTTTT	CASNLGPTNEKLFF
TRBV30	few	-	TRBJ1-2	TGTGCCTGGAGCCTCCGGGACGGTGGGGGCTACACCTTC	CAWSLRDGGGYTF
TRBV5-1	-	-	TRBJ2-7	TGCGCCAGCAGACTGGGAGTTCTGGAACCCTACGAGCAGTACTTC	CASRLGVLEPYEQYF
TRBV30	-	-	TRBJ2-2	TGTGCCTGGAGTGTTAGGGGTACCGGGGAGCTGTTTTTT	CAWSVRGTGELFF
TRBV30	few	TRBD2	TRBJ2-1	TGTGCCTGGACCACGGGGAGGGAGTCGCAAGAGCAGTTCTTC	CAWTTGRESQEQFF
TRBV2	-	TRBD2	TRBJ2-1	TGTGCCAGCAGCATCGGGACTAGAAATCGGGTTGAGCAGTTCTTC	CASSIGTRNRVEQFF
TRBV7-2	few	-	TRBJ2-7	TGTGCCAGCAGCTTAGTTGGGGGAGAATCCTCCTACGAGCAGTACTTC	CASSLVGGESSYEQYF
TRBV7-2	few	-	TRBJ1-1	TGTGCCAGCAGCCAAGCCCGACGGACTGAAGCTTTCTTT	CASSQARRTEAFF
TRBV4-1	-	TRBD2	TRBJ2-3	TGCGCCAGCAGGGCGGGGGTGCGGACAGATACGCAGTATTTT	CASRAGVRTDTQYF
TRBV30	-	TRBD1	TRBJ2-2	TGTGCCTGGAGAGGACAGGGAGCGAACACCGGGGAGCTGTTTTTT	CAWRGQGANTGELFF
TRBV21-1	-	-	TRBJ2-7	TGTGCCAGCAGCGCCGTCTACGAGCAGTACTTC	CASSAVYEQYF
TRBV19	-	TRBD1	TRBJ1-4	TGTGCCAGCTCTGACAGGGTATGGAATGAAAAACTGTTTTTT	CASSDRVWNEKLFF
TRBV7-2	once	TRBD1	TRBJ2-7	TGTGCCAGCAGCTCCAGGGACAGGGGCCGCCCCTACGAGCAGTACTTC	CASSSRDRGRPYEQYF
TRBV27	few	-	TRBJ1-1	TGTGCCAGCAGTTCCCAAACTGAAGCTTTCTTT	CASSSQTEAFF
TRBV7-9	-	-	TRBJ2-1	TGTGCCAGCAGCGCTAACGGGACGGCCCTCAATGAGCAGTTCTTC	CASSANGTALNEQFF
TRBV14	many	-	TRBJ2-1	TGTGCCAGCAGCCAAGAAAGGCAGGGCGATGAGCAGTTCTTC	CASSQERQGDEQFF
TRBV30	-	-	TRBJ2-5	TGTGCCTGGAGTACCTTACGGACCCAGGAGACCCAGTACTTC	CAWSTLRTQETQYF
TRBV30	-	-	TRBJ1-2	TGTGCCTGGAGTGTACGGTGGGGCCTTTATGGCTACACCTTC	CAWSVRWGLYGYTF
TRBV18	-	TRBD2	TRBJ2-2	TGTGCCAGCTCACGGACTAGCGGGAGGCCAAACACCGGGGAGCTGTTTTTT	CASSRTSGRPNTGELFF
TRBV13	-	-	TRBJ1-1	TGTGCCAGCAGCTTATCCAGAGGCACTGAAGCTTTCTTT	CASSLSRGTEAFF
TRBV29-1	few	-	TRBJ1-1	TGCAGCGCAGGCGGGGCCTTGAACACTGAAGCTTTCTTT	CSAGGALNTEAFF
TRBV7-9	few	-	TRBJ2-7	TGTGCCAGCAGCTTAGCGGGAGGAATCTACGAGCAGTACTTC	CASSLAGGIYEQYF
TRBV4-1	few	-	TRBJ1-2	TGCGCCAGCAGCCGGGGGGAAGGCTATGGCTACACCTTC	CASSRGEGYGYTF
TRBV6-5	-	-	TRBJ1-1	TGTGCCACCTCAAATACCATTGGAGCTTTCTTT	CATSNTIGAFF
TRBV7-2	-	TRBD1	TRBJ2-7	TGTGCCAGCAGCTTCAGCGCAGGGGGTACTGGTTACGAGCAGTACTTC	CASSFSAGGTGYEQYF
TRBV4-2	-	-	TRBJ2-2	TGTGCCAGCAGTCTCGACAGGAACACCGGGGAGCTGTTTTTT	CASSLDRNTGELFF
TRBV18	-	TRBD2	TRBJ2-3	TGTGCCAGCTCACCAAATGAACGTGGGACTACTCGGGATACGCAGTATTTT	CASSPNERGTTRDTQYF